Below, 27 T cell receptor beta chains from the same sample are listed, as sequenced in a study of kidney transplant recipient with SARS-CoV-2 infection. TCRdb passed the reads through MiXCR, listing each CDR3 protein once. Of 200,000 to 300,000 distinct CDR3 sequences listed, roughly 26% were seen once; the top ten hold roughly 7%. This sample comprised a blood sample, obtained at baseline and on approximately day 120 from a kidney transplant recipient. Receptors originate from a male patient aged 30 to 40 who had COVID-19 and was a kidney transplant recipient. T cells may partly derive from the graft donor.

Details on this clonotype: Compared with germline, one end of the junction differs, possibly owing to a read error. The CDR3 nucleotides read TGTGCCAGTAGTTCAGTCCGACAAATCACAAAGTCGGGCCAACGTCCTGACTTC. Protein product: CASSSVRQITKSGQRPDF. The rearrangement uses TRBV19 and TRBJ2-4; D not resolved. CDR3 size: 18 residues. The V gene's germline CDR1 is LNHDA and CDR2 SQIVND (reference sequence).

This clonotype was observed a handful of times. The chain has TRBV5-4 and TRBJ1-2; D gene uncertain. Germline CDR1 SGHNT, CDR2 YYREEE (reference sequence). The CDR3 spans 16 residues. V shed 7 bases and J shed 4 bases, with 23 bases lying between them. The DNA for the CDR3 is TGTGCCAGCTGCTGCTGCGTACCAGGAAAGACCTATGGCTACACCTTC. Its protein is CASCCCVPGKTYGYTF.

Of note for this clonotype: A much larger clone differs from this one at a single base, so this may be a read error. The gene calls are TRBV23-1 and TRBJ1-2; unclear D gene. TRBV23-1 is an ORF for which the function is uncertain. This CDR3 is built from 17 residues. The CDR3 loop is CANSGIGLRRKTYGYTF. The CDR3 DNA is TGCGCCAACAGTGGGATTGGGCTACGCAGAAAGACCTATGGCTACACCTTC.

This clonotype appeared many times. This chain links TRBV12-3 or TRBV12-4 with TRBJ1-2, with unresolved D. This CDR3 is built from 17 residues. V lost 5 bases to trimming and J lost 4 bases, with 23 bases between them. The CDR3 sequence is CASSEMVTAGKTYGYTF. The CDR3 DNA is TGTGCCAGCAGTGAAATGGTCACAGCAGGAAAGACCTATGGCTACACCTTC.

As regards this clonotype: A much larger clone is a single base away; this may be a read error. The chain uses TRBV7-3 and TRBJ2-7; D possibly corresponds to TRBD1 (5 bases). The CDR3 loop spans 15 amino acids. V was pared by 1 base and J by 5 bases, with 15 bases between. Germline assignment: CDR1 SGHTA and CDR2 FQGTGA. The CDR3 is CASSLSPYGRDEQYF. The DNA of the CDR3 is TGTGCCAGCAGCTTAAGCCCCTACGGCAGGGACGAGCAGTACTTC. Full variable domain (missing parts from reference TRBV7-3 and TRBJ2-7): GAGVSQTPSNKVTEKGKYVELRCDPISGHTALYWYRQSLGQGPEFLIYFQGTGAADDSGLPNDRFFAVRPEGSVSTLKIQRTERGDSAVYLCASSLSPYGRDEQYFGPGTRLTVT.

Only a few counts were recorded for this clonotype. The chain links TRBV1 to TRBJ2-7; TRBD1, the table's D call, was not compared with the DNA. TRBV1 is a pseudogene segment. The CDR3 runs 18 residues. The CDR3 DNA sequence: TGCACCAGCAGCCAAGATCGGGGGGAAGCTTCTAGCTCCTACGAGCAGTACTTC. It translates to CTSSQDRGEASSSYEQYF.

In its sample, this clonotype was seen a few times. The chain employs TRBV18 and TRBJ2-1, with 11 bases fitting TRBD1. In germline, CDR1 is KGHSH, CDR2 LQKENI. The V segment lost 3 bases and the J segment 7 bases; nucleotides outside the gene matches: 8. This CDR3 comprises 16 residues. CDR3 in DNA: TGTGCCAGCTCACCTTGGCGGGACAGGGGGTATAATGAGCAGTTCTTC. Amino acids: CASSPWRDRGYNEQFF.

There are many counts of this clonotype. The gene calls are TRBV7-2 and TRBJ1-2; 7 positions agree with TRBD1. Unmatched junction bases numbered 5, after V lost 1 base and J lost 0 bases. CDR1 is SGHTA, CDR2 FQGNSA, per germline. This CDR3 comprises 16 residues. The CDR3 spells CASSLDSGQSNYGYTF. CDR3 nucleotide sequence: TGTGCCAGCAGCTTAGATTCGGGACAGTCTAACTATGGCTACACCTTC.

This clonotype was detected ten times or more. The chain's CDR3 is CASSKKVSMRKTYGYTF. The CDR3 nucleotides read TGTGCCAGCAGTAAGAAGGTCTCTATGCGAAAGACCTATGGCTACACCTTC. The V and J genes are TRBV6-1 and TRBJ1-2; unclear D gene. The V gene lost 5 bases and the J gene lost 4 bases, with 23 bases spanning the gap. The CDR3 totals 17 residues. From germline, CDR1 is MNHNS and CDR2 SASEGT.

This clonotype was counted many times. V is TRBV4-1 and J is TRBJ2-6, with TRBD2 matching over 11 bases. The V segment lost 1 base and the J segment 4 bases; nucleotides outside the gene matches: 6. This CDR3 comprises 18 residues. Germline loops: CDR1 MGHRA, CDR2 YSYEKL. The CDR3 sequence: CASSQGLAGGAGANVLTF. DNA for the CDR3: TGCGCCAGCAGCCAAGGGCTAGCGGGAGGAGCCGGGGCCAACGTCCTGACTTTC.

Ten or more counts support this clonotype. The chain links TRBV28 to TRBJ1-2, with a possible D match to TRBD1 (6 bases). The CDR3 spans 16 residues. Trimming removed 6 bases from V and 0 bases from J, with 17 bases in between. CDR1 and CDR2 from the germline V gene are MDHEN and SYDVKM. CDR3 nucleotides: TGTGCCAGCAGCCCCCTGGGGGGCGGAGCTAACTATGGCTACACCTTC. Amino acid sequence: CASSPLGGGANYGYTF.

The chain links TRBV20-1 to TRBJ2-5; 8 bases match TRBD2. Germline V lookup: CDR1 DFQATT, CDR2 SNEGSKA (reference sequence). CDR3 length equals 14 residues. The junction had 10 bases not matched to a gene; V was cut back by 5 bases and J by 5 bases. CDR3 bases: TGCAGTGCTCCGGACGGGGGGGCCGGCGAGACCCAGTACTTC. It encodes CSAPDGGAGETQYF.

This clonotype was detected many times. The chain combines TRBV5-1 with TRBJ2-7; 7 positions match TRBD2. There are 14 residues in the CDR3. Germline CDR1 and CDR2: SGHRS and YFSETQ. The V gene end was trimmed by 0 bases and the J gene end by 5 bases; junction bases not matched to a gene: 5. The CDR3 nucleotides read TGCGCCAGCAGCTTGGGGGGGACTACCCACGAGCAGTACTTC. This codes for CASSLGGTTHEQYF.

For this clonotype: This sequence may be a read error, since a much larger clone differs from it by one base. The DNA of the CDR3 is TGTGCCAGCTCACTAGACTACCCAGGGGATACGCAGTATTTT. Translating gives CASSLDYPGDTQYF. This chain links TRBV18 with TRBJ2-3; possibly TRBD1 or TRBD2 for D (5 bases each). This CDR3 spans 14 amino acids. The germline gives CDR1 KGHSH, CDR2 LQKENI. Trimming shortened V by 4 bases and J by 6 bases, and 14 bases separated the two germline ends.

The sample holds many counts of this clonotype. V is TRBV9 and J is TRBJ1-2, with unresolved D. Trimming cost V 5 bases and J 4 bases, with 21 bases left between them. This CDR3 comprises 16 residues. Per the germline V gene, CDR1 is SGDLS and CDR2 is YYNGEE. The CDR3: CASSLSYSRKTYGYTF. CDR3 DNA: TGTGCCAGCAGTCTTTCGTACTCAAGAAAGACCTATGGCTACACCTTC.

To note about this clonotype: Given a much more abundant clone one base away, this may be a read error. The V and J genes are TRBV7-2 and TRBJ1-2; weak D call: TRBD1 (6 bases). Per the germline V gene, CDR1 is SGHTA and CDR2 is FQGNSA. V was shortened by 5 bases and J by 8 bases, with 24 bases between the two germline ends. CDR3 size: 16 residues. CDR3 coding DNA: TGTGCCAGCAGCCCTGAGTGGGGGTCAGGGGATGGAGGCTACACCTTC. It encodes CASSPEWGSGDGGYTF.

The genes are TRBV5-1 and TRBJ2-5, with D possibly being TRBD2 (5 bases). The CDR3 spans 16 residues. Germline loops: CDR1 SGHRS, CDR2 YFSETQ. Trimming removed 0 bases from V and 4 bases from J, with 16 bases in between. CDR3 in amino acids: CASSLASERLGETQYF. For the CDR3, the DNA is TGCGCCAGCAGCTTGGCCTCGGAGCGGCTGGGAGAGACCCAGTACTTC.

Details on this clonotype: One junction end does not reproduce the germline sequence, and a read error may be involved. This chain connects TRBV3-1 to TRBJ2-2; D gene unclear. The CDR3 covers 18 residues. Germline lookup yields CDR1 LGHDT and CDR2 YNNKEL (reference sequence). CDR3 bases: TGTGCCGGCAGCGTCAAGCGTCCCATTTCAGGCTTGACCGGGGAGCTGTTTTTT. This translates into CAGSVKRPISGLTGELFF. The complete variable domain, with remaining parts taken from reference TRBV3-1 and TRBJ2-2, reads DTAVSQTPKYLVTQMGNDKSIKCEQNLGHDTMYWYKQDSKKFLKIMFSYNNKELIINETVPNRFSPKSPDKAHLNLHINSLELGDSAVYFCAGSVKRPISGLTGELFFGEGSRLTVL.

At least ten counts were recorded for this clonotype. CDR3 amino acids: CASRPISVRKTYGYTF. CDR3 sequence (DNA): TGCGCCAGCCGCCCCATATCGGTTCGAAAGACCTATGGCTACACCTTC. This sequence joins TRBV5-1 and TRBJ1-2; D unclear. V was pared by 7 bases and J by 4 bases, with 23 bases between. This CDR3 is built from 16 residues. Looked up from germline, CDR1 is SGHRS and CDR2 is YFSETQ.

To note about this clonotype: This may come from a read error, since a much larger clone is one base off. This chain links TRBV18 with TRBJ1-1; 10 positions agree with TRBD1. Germline lookup yields CDR1 KGHSH and CDR2 LQKENI. The CDR3 runs to 16 residues. The CDR3 DNA is TGTACCAGCTTTTCCGGGGACAGGGGTGGAGGCACTGAAGCTTTCTTT. The encoded protein is CTSFSGDRGGGTEAFF. Variable domain in full (rest from reference TRBV18 and TRBJ1-1): NAGVMQNPRHLVRRRGQEARLRCSPMKGHSHVYWYRQLPEEGLKFMVYLQKENIIDESGMPKERFSAEFPKEGPSILRIQQVVRGDSAAYFCTSFSGDRGGGTEAFFGQGTRLTVV.

There are a few counts of this clonotype. The chain recombines TRBV12-3 or TRBV12-4 with TRBJ2-2, with D unclear. Trimming left V 3 bases short and J 7 bases short, with 6 bases between. There are 12 residues in the CDR3. The CDR3 DNA reads TGTGCCAGCAGTTTTCTCCTCGGGGAGCTGTTTTTT. Protein sequence: CASSFLLGELFF.

For this clonotype: This likely came from a read error, as a far larger clone is one base away. The J gene is TRBJ2-4, the V gene TRBV11-3; TRBD1 aligns across 10 bases. The DNA matches TRBJ2-7 better at its end, which makes the J call doubtful. The CDR3 is 14 amino acids. CDR1 and CDR2 (germline): SGHNT, YENEEA. The CDR3 spells CAGSSGQGDDEQYF. CDR3 nucleotides: TGTGCCGGCAGCTCTGGACAGGGGGACGACGAGCAGTACTTC.

This clonotype was seen more than once but under ten times. V is TRBV6-5 and J is TRBJ1-2, with D possibly TRBD1 on 5 matching bases. Germline assignment: CDR1 MNHEY and CDR2 SVGAGI. This CDR3 has 13 amino acids. Deletions cut 6 bases from V and 4 bases from J, with 12 bases between. The CDR3 loop is CASSLAGLYGYTF. As DNA, the CDR3 is TGTGCCAGCAGCCTTGCAGGGCTCTATGGCTACACCTTC.

This clonotype was recorded at least ten times. The gene calls are TRBV12-3 or TRBV12-4 and TRBJ1-2; possibly TRBD1 for D (6 bases). The CDR3 has 14 residues. Trimming took 5 bases from V and 0 from J, leaving 10 bases between them. CDR3 DNA: TGTGCCAGCAGTCCGGCAGGGGCTAACTATGGCTACACCTTC. This translates into CASSPAGANYGYTF.

Comments on this clonotype: This clone may be a read error of a much larger clone one base away. V and J are TRBV20-1 and TRBJ1-2; no firm D call. Germline V gene data show CDR1 as DFQATT and CDR2 as SNEGSKA (reference sequence). CDR3 length: 16 residues. V was clipped by 4 bases and J by 4 bases, with 22 bases between them. The CDR3 DNA sequence: TGCAGTGCTATTCATGGGCTGTTTCGAAGGACCTATGGCTACACCTTC. Its protein product is CSAIHGLFRRTYGYTF.

This clonotype was observed at least ten times. The chain recombines TRBV29-1 with TRBJ2-7, with 7 bases fitting TRBD2. The CDR3 is 14 amino acids. With 6 bases clipped from V and 3 bases from J, the junction kept 11 bases outside the gene matches. CDR1 is SQVTM, CDR2 ANQGSEA, per germline. The CDR3 is CSVEDRGVNYEQYF. The DNA of the CDR3 is TGCAGCGTAGAGGATCGGGGGGTGAACTACGAGCAGTACTTC.

This clonotype was seen at least ten times. This chain uses TRBV5-1 with TRBJ2-1; 9 positions match TRBD2. The CDR3 has 15 residues. With 0 bases clipped from V and 4 bases from J, the junction kept 2 bases outside the gene matches. Germline-derived CDR1 and CDR2 are SGHRS and YFSETQ. The CDR3 sequence: CASSLASGEYNEQFF. In DNA, the CDR3 is TGCGCCAGCAGCTTGGCTAGCGGGGAATACAATGAGCAGTTCTTC.